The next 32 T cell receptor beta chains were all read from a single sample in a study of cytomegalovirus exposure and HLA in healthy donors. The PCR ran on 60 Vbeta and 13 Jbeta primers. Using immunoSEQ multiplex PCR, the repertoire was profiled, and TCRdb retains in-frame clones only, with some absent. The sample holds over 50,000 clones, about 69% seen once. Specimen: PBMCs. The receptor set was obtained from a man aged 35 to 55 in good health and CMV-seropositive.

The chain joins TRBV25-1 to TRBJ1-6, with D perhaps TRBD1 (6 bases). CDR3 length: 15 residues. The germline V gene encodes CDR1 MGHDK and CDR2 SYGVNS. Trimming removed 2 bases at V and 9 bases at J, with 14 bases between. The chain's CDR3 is CASSENSGVGSPLHF. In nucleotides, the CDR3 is TGTGCCAGCAGTGAAAACTCAGGGGTTGGTTCACCCCTCCACTTT.

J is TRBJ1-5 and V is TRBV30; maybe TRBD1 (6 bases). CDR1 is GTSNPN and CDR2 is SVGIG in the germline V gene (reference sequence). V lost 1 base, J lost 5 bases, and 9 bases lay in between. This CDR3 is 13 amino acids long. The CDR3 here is CAWSEGGDQPQHF. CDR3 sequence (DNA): TGTGCCTGGAGTGAAGGGGGGGATCAGCCCCAGCATTTT.

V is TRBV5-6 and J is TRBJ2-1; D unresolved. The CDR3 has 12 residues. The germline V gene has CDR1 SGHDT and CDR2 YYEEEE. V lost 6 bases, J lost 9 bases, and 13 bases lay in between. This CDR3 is CASNTQTGEQFF. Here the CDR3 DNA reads TGTGCCAGCAACACCCAGACGGGTGAGCAGTTCTTC. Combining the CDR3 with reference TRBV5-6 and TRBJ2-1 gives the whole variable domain DAGVTQSPTHLIKTRGQQVTLRCSPKSGHDTVSWYQQALGQGPQFIFQYYEEEERQRGNFPDRFSGHQFPNYSSELNVNALLLGDSALYLCASNTQTGEQFFGPGTRLTVL.

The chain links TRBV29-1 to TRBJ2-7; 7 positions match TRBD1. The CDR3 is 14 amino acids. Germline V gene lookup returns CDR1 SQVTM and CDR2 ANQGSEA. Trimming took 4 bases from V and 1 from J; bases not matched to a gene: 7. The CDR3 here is CSVAYRGLSYEQYF. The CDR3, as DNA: TGCAGCGTTGCGTACAGGGGCCTTTCCTACGAGCAGTACTTC.

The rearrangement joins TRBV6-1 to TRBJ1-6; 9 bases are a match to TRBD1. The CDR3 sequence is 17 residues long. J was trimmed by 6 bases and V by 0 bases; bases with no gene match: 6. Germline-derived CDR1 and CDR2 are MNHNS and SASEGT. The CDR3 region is CASSEAAGTGFNSPLHF. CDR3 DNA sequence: TGTGCCAGCAGTGAAGCGGCCGGGACAGGGTTTAATTCACCCCTCCACTTT.

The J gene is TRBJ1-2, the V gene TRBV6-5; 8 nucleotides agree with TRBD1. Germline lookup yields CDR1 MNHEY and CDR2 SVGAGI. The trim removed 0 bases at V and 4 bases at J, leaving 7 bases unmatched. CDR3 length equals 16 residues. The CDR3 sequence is CASSYSNHRGSYGYTF. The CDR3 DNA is TGTGCCAGCAGTTACTCGAATCACAGGGGGTCCTATGGCTACACCTTC.

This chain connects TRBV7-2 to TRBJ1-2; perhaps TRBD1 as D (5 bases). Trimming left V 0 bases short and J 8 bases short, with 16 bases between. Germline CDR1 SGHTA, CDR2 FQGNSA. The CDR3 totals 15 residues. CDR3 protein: CASSLAPGNVGGYTF. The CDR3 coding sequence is TGTGCCAGCAGCTTAGCGCCAGGGAATGTCGGCGGCTACACCTTC.

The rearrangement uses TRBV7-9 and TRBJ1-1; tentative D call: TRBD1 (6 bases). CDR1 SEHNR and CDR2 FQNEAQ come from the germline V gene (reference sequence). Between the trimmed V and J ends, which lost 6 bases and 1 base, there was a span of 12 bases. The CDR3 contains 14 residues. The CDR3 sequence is CASRPTGRNTEAFF. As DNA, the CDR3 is TGTGCCAGCAGACCTACAGGGAGGAACACTGAAGCTTTCTTT.

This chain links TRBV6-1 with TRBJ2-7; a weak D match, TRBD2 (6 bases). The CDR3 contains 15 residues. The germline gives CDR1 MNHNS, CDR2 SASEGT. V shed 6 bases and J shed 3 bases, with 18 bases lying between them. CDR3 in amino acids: CASSETGTPDYEQYF. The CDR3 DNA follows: TGTGCCAGCAGCGAGACCGGGACTCCTGACTACGAGCAGTACTTC.

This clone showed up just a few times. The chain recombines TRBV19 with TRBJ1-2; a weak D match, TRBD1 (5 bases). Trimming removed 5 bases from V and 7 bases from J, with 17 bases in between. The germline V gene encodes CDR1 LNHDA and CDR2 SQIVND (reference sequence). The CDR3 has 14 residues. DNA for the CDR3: TGTGCCAGTAGTCCCGGCGGGACCTCTGGTGGCTACACCTTC. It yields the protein CASSPGGTSGGYTF.

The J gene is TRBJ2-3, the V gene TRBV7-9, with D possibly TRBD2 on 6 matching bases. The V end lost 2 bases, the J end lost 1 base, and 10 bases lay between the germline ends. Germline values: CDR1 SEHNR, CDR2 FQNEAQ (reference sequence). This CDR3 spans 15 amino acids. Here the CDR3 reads CASSLTGTRTDTQYF. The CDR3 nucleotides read TGTGCCAGCAGCTTAACCGGGACTCGCACAGATACGCAGTATTTT.

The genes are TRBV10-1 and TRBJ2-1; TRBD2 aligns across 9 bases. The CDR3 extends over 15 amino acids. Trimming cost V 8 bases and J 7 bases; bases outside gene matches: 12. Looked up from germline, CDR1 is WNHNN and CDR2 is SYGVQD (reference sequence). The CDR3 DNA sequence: TGCGCCAGCGCCTCCTCCAGCGGGGGGAGGAATGAGCAGTTCTTC. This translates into CASASSSGGRNEQFF.

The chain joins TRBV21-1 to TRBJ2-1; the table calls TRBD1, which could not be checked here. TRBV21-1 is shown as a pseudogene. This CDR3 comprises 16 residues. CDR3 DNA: TGTGCCAGCAGCAAAGTTATGGGACAGGGGAACAATGAGCAGTTCTTC. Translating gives CASSKVMGQGNNEQFF.

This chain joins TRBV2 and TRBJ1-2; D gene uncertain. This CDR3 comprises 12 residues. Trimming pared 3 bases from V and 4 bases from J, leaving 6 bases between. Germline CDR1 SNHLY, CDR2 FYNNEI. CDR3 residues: CASSDGLYGYTF. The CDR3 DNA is TGTGCCAGCAGTGATGGGCTCTATGGCTACACCTTC.

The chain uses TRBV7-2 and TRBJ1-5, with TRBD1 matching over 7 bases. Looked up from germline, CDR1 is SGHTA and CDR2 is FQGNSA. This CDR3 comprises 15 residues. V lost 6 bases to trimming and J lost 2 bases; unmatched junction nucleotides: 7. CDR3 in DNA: TGTGCCAGCAGTCGCGGGGACAGCCGCAATCAGCCCCAGCATTTT. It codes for CASSRGDSRNQPQHF.

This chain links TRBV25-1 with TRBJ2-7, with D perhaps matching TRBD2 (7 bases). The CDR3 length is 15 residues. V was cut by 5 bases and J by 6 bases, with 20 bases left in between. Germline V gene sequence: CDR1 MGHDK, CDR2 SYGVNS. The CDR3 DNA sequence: TGTGCCAGCAGTCGTGGGGGGGGCAGTTCACCCGAGCAGTACTTC. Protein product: CASSRGGGSSPEQYF.

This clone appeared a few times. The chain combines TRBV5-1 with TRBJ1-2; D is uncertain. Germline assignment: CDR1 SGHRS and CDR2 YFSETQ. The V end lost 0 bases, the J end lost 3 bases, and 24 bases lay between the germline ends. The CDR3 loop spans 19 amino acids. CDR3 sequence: CASSLGRRETRGVDYGYTF. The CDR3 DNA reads TGCGCCAGCAGCTTGGGGCGTCGGGAAACACGGGGTGTGGACTATGGCTACACCTTC.

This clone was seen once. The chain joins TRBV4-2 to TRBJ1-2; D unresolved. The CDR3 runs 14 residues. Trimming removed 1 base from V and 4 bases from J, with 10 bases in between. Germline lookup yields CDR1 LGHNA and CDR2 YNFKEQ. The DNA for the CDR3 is TGTGCCAGCAGCCAAGTAACCGAGCCCTATGGCTACACCTTC. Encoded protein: CASSQVTEPYGYTF.

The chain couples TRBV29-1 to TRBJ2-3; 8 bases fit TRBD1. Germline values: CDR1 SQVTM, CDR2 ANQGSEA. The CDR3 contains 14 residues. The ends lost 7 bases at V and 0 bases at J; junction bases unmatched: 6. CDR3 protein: CSARRTGSTDTQYF. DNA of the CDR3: TGCAGCGCAAGACGGACAGGGAGCACAGATACGCAGTATTTT.

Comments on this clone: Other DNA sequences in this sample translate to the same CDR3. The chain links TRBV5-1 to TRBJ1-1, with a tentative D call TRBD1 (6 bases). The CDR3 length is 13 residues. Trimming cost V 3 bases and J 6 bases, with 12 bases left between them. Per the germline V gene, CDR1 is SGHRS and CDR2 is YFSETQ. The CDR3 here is CASSWGQGAEAFF. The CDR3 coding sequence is TGCGCCAGCAGCTGGGGACAAGGCGCTGAAGCTTTCTTT.

CDR3: CASSKCSPGIYTEAFF. CDR3 coding DNA: TGTGCCAGCAGCAAATGCTCCCCGGGGATCTACACTGAAGCTTTCTTT. The J gene is TRBJ1-1, the V gene TRBV21-1. TRBV21-1 is a pseudogene. The CDR3 runs 16 residues.

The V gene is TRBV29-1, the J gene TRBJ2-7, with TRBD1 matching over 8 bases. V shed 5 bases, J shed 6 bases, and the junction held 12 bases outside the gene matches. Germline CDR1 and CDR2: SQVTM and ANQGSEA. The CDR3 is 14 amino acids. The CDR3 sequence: CSVTGGTGGAEQYF. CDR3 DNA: TGCAGCGTTACAGGGGGGACAGGAGGGGCCGAGCAGTACTTC.

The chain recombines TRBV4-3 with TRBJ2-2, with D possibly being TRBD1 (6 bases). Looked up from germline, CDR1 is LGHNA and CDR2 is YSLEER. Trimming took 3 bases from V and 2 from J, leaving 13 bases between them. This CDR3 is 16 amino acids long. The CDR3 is CASSQLRDINTGELFF. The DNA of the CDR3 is TGCGCCAGCAGCCAGCTCCGGGACATCAACACCGGGGAGCTGTTTTTT.

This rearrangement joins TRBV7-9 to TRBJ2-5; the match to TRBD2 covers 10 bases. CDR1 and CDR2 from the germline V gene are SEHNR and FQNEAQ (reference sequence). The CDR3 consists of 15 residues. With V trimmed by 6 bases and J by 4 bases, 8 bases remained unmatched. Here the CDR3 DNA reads TGTGCCAGCAGGAATATAGCGGGGGGACTAGAGACCCAGTACTTC. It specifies CASRNIAGGLETQYF.

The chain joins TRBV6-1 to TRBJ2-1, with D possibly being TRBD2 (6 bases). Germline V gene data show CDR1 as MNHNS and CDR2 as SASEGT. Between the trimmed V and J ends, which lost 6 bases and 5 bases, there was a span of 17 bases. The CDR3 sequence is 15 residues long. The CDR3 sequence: CASSGSFIDNNEQFF. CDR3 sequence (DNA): TGTGCCAGCAGCGGGAGCTTTATTGATAACAATGAGCAGTTCTTC.

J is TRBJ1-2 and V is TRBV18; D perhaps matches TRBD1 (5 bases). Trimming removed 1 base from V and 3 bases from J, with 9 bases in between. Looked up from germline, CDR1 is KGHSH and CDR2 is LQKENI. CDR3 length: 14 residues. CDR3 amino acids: CASSPRGGDYGYTF. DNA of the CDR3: TGTGCCAGCTCACCACGGGGGGGAGACTATGGCTACACCTTC.

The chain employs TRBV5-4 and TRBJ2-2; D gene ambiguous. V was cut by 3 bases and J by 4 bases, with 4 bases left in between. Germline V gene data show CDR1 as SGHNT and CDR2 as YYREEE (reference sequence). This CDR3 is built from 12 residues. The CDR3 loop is CASSSITGELFF. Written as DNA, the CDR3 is TGTGCCAGCAGCTCCATCACCGGGGAGCTGTTTTTT.

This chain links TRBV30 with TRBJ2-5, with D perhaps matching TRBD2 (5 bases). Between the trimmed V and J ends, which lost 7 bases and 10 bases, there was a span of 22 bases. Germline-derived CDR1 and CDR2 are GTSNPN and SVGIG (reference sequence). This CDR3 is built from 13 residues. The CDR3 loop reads CASAPRVPVGQYF. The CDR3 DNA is TGTGCCTCCGCCCCGCGGGTTCCCGTCGGCCAGTACTTC.

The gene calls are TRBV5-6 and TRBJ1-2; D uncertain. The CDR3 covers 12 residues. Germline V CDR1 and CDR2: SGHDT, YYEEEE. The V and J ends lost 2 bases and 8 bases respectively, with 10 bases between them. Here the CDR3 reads CASSFPSGGYTF. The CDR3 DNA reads TGTGCCAGCAGCTTCCCCTCCGGGGGCTACACCTTC.

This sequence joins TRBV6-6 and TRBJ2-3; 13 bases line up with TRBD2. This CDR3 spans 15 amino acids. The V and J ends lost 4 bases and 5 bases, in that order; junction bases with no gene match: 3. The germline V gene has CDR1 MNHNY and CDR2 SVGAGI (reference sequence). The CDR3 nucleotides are TGTGCCAGCAGTTGGACTAGCGGGGGTGGAGATACGCAGTATTTT. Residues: CASSWTSGGGDTQYF.

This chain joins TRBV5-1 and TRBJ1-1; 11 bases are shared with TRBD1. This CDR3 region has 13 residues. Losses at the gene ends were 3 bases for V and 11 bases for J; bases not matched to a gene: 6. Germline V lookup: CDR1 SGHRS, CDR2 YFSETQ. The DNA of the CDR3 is TGCGCCAGCAGCTGGGCGGGACAGGGGGTGGCTTTCTTT. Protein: CASSWAGQGVAFF.

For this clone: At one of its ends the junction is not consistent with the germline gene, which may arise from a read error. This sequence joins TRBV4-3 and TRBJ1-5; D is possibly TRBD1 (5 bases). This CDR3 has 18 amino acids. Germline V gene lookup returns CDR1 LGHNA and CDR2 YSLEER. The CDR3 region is CASSPRWGEGSDNKPQHF. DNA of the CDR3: TGCGCCAGCAGCCCTAGATGGGGGGAAGGCTCTGACAATAAGCCCCAGCATTTT.